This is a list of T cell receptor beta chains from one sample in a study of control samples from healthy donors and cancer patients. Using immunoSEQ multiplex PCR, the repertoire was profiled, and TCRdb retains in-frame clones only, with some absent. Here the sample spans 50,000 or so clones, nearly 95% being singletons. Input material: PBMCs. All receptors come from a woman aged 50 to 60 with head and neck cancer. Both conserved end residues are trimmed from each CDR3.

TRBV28	ASSPFDRNEKLF
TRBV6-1	ACSVGGGGDQPQH
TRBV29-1	SAADRGLENTIY
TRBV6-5	ASTRTGYYGYT
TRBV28	VINSGLPYEQY
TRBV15	ATSRDSAGGNEKLF
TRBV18	ASSPKQVSNTGELF
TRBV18	ASSRPPPSGKLF
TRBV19	ASSDHKGALQPQH
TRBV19	ATEDNLYQPQH
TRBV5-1	ASSLGPAWDEQF
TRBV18	ASSPTHQETQY
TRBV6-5	ASSPVGEINYGYT
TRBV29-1	SVGVGGIQY
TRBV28	ASTSGQGEGWMY
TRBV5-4	ASSRQKGTQY
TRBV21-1	ASSLPVTGSAYEQY
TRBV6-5	ASSYSGREQY
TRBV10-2	ASRAGDNEQF
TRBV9	ASSRTSGSQETQY
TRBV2	ASRRDSNQPQH
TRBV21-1	ASSNRDVGEGDVSSYEQY
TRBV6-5	ASSTGTGGAEAF
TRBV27	ASSRKEGFVQGYT
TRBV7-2	ASSQMGTEAF
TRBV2	ASSEAMQSGNTIY
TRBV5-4	ASNIRGQGYPDTQY
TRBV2	ASSLVETQY
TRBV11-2	ASSLTLGGYT
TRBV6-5	ASSLQGYEQF
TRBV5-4	ASSLDRRGTGGGYT
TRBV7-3	ASSYSTSGSWNEQF
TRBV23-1	ASSQGVSYEQY
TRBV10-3	AISPGDSPRTDTQY
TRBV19	ASSKQGNTEAF
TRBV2	ASSKQGETYGYT
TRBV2	ASSLTGRETQY
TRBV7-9	ASSPRTGIGDTQY
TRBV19	ASSIPSRWEQF